This TCR beta chain was found in a study of T-cell memory formation after mild COVID-19. TCRalpha and TCRbeta libraries used 5'RACE with constant-segment primers and UMIs. One entry per CDR3 protein, called by TCRdb with MiXCR from the 5' RACE reads. The sample has approximately 410,000 distinct CDR3 sequences, around 22% seen once. The CDR3 is 14 residues long. Germline CDR1 and CDR2: SGHRS and YFSETQ. V was cut by 0 bases and J by 4 bases, with 9 bases left in between. The clonotype was recovered from an adult woman who had mild COVID-19 (a few samples of this study predate the infection). Cell type and time point are not known. Sequences were obtained from PBMCs or a T cell subset sorted from them (not recorded which). V usage is TRBV5-1 and J usage is TRBJ2-3; D assignment may be TRBD1 or TRBD2 (5 bases each). The CDR3 region has the DNA TGCGCCAGCAGCTTGGATACGGGGCCAGATACGCAGTATTTT. Amino acid sequence: CASSLDTGPDTQYF.